This T cell receptor (beta chain) was recovered during a study of human T cells and chemical hapten exposure. Study results and caveats: No shift was seen in TCRs above 1 in 1000 frequency with DPC sensitization.

The study's library attached unique molecular identifiers to single cDNA molecules. MiXCR, run by TCRdb on the RACE reads, gives a single entry per CDR3 protein. The sample consists of some 93,000 distinct CDR3 sequences, roughly 8% of them appearing once. Time point indicated: healthy volunteer bleed at 2 weeks. Unfractionated whole blood yielded total RNA. In germline, CDR1 is SNHLY, CDR2 FYNNEI. V lost 5 bases and J lost 6, with 17 bases in between. CDR3 length: 14 residues. This clonotype showed up many times. Its antigen is as yet unknown. The chain uses TRBV2 and TRBJ2-7; D is perhaps TRBD2 (6 bases). The sample consisted of whole blood. This sequence was found in a female donor in good health. Some clones in this sample may be carry-over from other donors' samples. The CDR3 DNA is TGTGCCAGCAGTAGCCCGGGACTCGGGCCCGAGCAGTACTTC. Amino acid sequence: CASSSPGLGPEQYF.